This TCR beta chain was recovered during a study of tumor and adjacent non-tumor tissue in lung cancer. There are 13 residues in the CDR3. V lost 7 bases, J lost 5 bases, and 14 bases lay in between. Of note for this clonotype: Its target is not known.

Study-level findings and limits: In normal lung, the top 100 clones were significantly more dominant than in tumor.

The template was RNA from unsorted bulk tissue. Newly diagnosed lung cancer patients had thoracic surgery in China, August–late 2014, without prior chemotherapy. Three rounds of nested PCR, following a modified ARM-PCR protocol, produced the TCRbeta library. TCRdb fed the multiplex PCR reads into MiXCR, producing one record per CDR3 protein. The table records 200,000 or so distinct CDR3 sequences, about 76% of them present only once. The sample consisted of lung tumor tissue. This chain uses TRBV12-3 or TRBV12-4 with TRBJ1-1, with a tentative D call TRBD1 (5 bases). This sequence originates from a man aged 55 to 70 with non-small cell lung cancer. CDR3 DNA sequence: TGTGCCAGCACTCCGGGACTGCCAACTGAAGCTTTCTTT. Translating it yields CASTPGLPTEAFF.